The present T cell receptor beta chain was sequenced within a study of blood T cells in healthy people across ages. Concerning this clonotype itself: Antigen specificity is unknown.

The CDR3 totals 13 residues. Unmatched junction bases numbered 11, after V lost 4 bases and J lost 11 bases. Germline CDR1 and CDR2: SGDLS and YYNGEE. Sample-barcoded 5' priming and a J-beta primer mix drove a second PCR of 7 to 11 cycles. TCRdb reanalysed the 5' RACE reads using MiXCR and keeps one entry per CDR3 protein. Counted here are about 1.6 million distinct CDR3 sequences, around 35% occurring once; the ten biggest clones make up 10% to 12%. Findings and caveats of the study: The study found more naive CD4+ cells and higher diversity in long-lived than aged donors.

This chain uses TRBV9 with TRBJ1-1; TRBD1 matches 7 bases. The source material was blood. This receptor was obtained from a woman in her twenties or thirties in good health. The CDR3 region is CASSQGQAFEAFF. CDR3 sequence (DNA): TGTGCCAGCAGCCAAGGACAGGCCTTTGAGGCTTTCTTT.